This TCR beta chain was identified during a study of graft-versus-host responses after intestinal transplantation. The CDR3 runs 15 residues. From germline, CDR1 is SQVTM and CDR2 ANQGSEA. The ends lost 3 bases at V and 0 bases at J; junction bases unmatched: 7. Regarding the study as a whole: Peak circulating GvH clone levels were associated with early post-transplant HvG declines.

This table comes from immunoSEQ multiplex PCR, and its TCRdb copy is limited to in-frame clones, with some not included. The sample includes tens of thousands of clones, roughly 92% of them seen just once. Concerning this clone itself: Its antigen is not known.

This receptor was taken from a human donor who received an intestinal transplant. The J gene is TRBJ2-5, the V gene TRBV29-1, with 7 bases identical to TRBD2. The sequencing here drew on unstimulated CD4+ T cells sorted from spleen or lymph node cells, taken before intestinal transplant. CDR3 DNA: TGCAGCGTTGAGGGGGAGCGGGATAACCAAGAGACCCAGTACTTC. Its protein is CSVEGERDNQETQYF.